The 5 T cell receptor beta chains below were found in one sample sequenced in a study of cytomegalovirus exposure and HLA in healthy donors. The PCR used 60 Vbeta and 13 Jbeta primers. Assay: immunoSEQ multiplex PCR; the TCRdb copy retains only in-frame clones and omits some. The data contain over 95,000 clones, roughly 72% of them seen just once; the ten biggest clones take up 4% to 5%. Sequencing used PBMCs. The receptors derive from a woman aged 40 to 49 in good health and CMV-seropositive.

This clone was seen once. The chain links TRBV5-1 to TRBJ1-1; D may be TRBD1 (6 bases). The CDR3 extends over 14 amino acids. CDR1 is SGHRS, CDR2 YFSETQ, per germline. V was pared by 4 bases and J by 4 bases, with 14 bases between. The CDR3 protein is CASSPDSQSTEAFF. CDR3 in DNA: TGCGCCAGCAGCCCGGACAGCCAGAGCACTGAAGCTTTCTTT.

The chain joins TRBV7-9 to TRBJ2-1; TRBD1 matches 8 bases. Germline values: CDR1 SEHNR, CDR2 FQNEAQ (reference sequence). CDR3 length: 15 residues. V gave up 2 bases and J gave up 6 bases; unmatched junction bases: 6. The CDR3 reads CASSLLGTGINEQFF. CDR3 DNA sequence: TGTGCCAGCAGCTTATTAGGGACAGGAATCAATGAGCAGTTCTTC.

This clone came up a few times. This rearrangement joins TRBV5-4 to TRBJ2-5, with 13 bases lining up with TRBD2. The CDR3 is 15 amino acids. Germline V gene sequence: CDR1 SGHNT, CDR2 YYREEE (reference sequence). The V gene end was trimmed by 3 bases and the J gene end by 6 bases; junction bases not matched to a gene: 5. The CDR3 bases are TGTGCCAGCAGCTCGGGACTAGCGGGGAAGCAGACCCAGTACTTC. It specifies CASSSGLAGKQTQYF.

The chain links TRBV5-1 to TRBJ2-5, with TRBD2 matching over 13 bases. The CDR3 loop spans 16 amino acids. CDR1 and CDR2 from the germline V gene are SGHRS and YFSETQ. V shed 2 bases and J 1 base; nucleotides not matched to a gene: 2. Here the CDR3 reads CASSLLAGGPQETQYF. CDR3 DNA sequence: TGCGCCAGCAGCTTACTAGCGGGGGGGCCCCAAGAGACCCAGTACTTC.

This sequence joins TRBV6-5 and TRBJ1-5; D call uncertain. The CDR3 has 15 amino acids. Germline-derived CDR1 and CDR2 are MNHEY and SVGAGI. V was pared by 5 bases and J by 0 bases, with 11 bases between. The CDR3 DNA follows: TGTGCCAGCAGTGGCTTAGGACTTAGCAATCAGCCCCAGCATTTT. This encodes CASSGLGLSNQPQHF.